A selection of T cell receptor beta chains follows, all from one sample in a study of T cells in Graves' hyperthyroidism and ophthalmopathy. TCRdb used MiXCR to reprocess the multiplex PCR reads, holding one entry per CDR3 protein. The table lists a few hundred thousand distinct CDR3 sequences, over 15% of them singletons. The sample taken for sequencing was blood. The receptors here all came from a woman between 18 and 29 years old with Graves' ophthalmopathy. The conserved cysteine and the conserved F or W are not part of the CDR3 here. The D gene is left open where the match is weak. Clone size is given for some rows only: seen once, a few or many times, or a class if the clone is expanded.

J: TRBJ2-1
size: many
V: TRBV29-1
D: -
CDR3: SVEGTDEQF

J: TRBJ1-2
size: -
V: TRBV28
D: -
CDR3: ASRGGLNGYT

J: TRBJ1-1
size: few
V: TRBV29-1
D: -
CDR3: SVGYEEAF

J: TRBJ2-1
size: few
V: TRBV12-3/TRBV12-4
D: -
CDR3: ASRPWGGKI

J: TRBJ1-1
size: few
V: TRBV19
D: -
CDR3: ASRTQGVGSEAF

J: TRBJ2-1
size: few
V: TRBV7-9
D: TRBD2
CDR3: ASSPAGEQF

J: TRBJ2-5
size: few
V: TRBV5-4
D: TRBD2
CDR3: ASSSGLAGFDAY

J: TRBJ1-6
size: few
V: TRBV6-4
D: -
CDR3: ASSDRHAANSPLH

J: TRBJ1-5
size: -
V: TRBV19
D: -
CDR3: ASSIVPGSNQPQH

J: TRBJ2-7
size: many
V: TRBV7-8
D: TRBD1
CDR3: ASSWDRNYEQY

J: TRBJ2-1
size: many
V: TRBV5-1
D: -
CDR3: ASSLGPGISSYNEQF

J: TRBJ2-2
size: few
V: TRBV5-1
D: TRBD1
CDR3: ASSRGTGGSTGELF

J: TRBJ2-7
size: -
V: TRBV7-8
D: -
CDR3: ASSFPGLSHEQY

J: TRBJ1-4
size: many
V: TRBV28
D: TRBD1
CDR3: ASSFPRQGLDEKLF

J: TRBJ1-6
size: -
V: TRBV15
D: TRBD1
CDR3: ATSKFGQAEPLH

J: TRBJ1-1
size: -
V: TRBV6-1
D: TRBD1
CDR3: ASRTATGGNTEAF

J: TRBJ1-2
size: few
V: TRBV10-1
D: TRBD1
CDR3: ASSLTGDRVEGYT

J: TRBJ1-1
size: many
V: TRBV7-2
D: -
CDR3: ASIPNGQLKYQATEAF

J: TRBJ2-7
size: many
V: TRBV5-1
D: TRBD2
CDR3: ASSLSSGSPEQY

J: TRBJ1-2
size: -
V: TRBV29-1
D: -
CDR3: SVEARLTYGYT

J: TRBJ2-5
size: -
V: TRBV20-1
D: TRBD1
CDR3: SATIRDRIQETQY

J: TRBJ1-1
size: -
V: TRBV2
D: -
CDR3: ASTGGTFTF

J: TRBJ1-1
size: few
V: TRBV27
D: TRBD1
CDR3: ASSKDRGLAEAF

J: TRBJ2-5
size: -
V: TRBV7-9
D: -
CDR3: ASSSTAPETQY

J: TRBJ2-5
size: -
V: TRBV11-2
D: TRBD2
CDR3: ASRPFPSGGAAKTQY

J: TRBJ2-5
size: few
V: TRBV7-9
D: TRBD2
CDR3: ASSWTSGGETQY

J: TRBJ1-1
size: -
V: TRBV15
D: -
CDR3: ATSRDNLDTEAF

J: TRBJ1-1
size: many
V: TRBV13
D: TRBD1
CDR3: ASSKSRDRGRSTEAF

J: TRBJ1-2
size: -
V: TRBV5-6
D: -
CDR3: ASSLGSLSGTGGYT

J: TRBJ2-1
size: many
V: TRBV28
D: -
CDR3: ASSLTPSSYNEQF

J: TRBJ2-3
size: many
V: TRBV27
D: -
CDR3: ASSPDRDRTSTDTQY

J: TRBJ1-1
size: -
V: TRBV10-2
D: TRBD1
CDR3: ASRPGTGRDTEAF

J: TRBJ2-6
size: few
V: TRBV6-2/TRBV6-3
D: -
CDR3: ASTRGLDPSSGANVLT

J: TRBJ1-4
size: many
V: TRBV2
D: -
CDR3: ASKRGESEKLF

J: TRBJ2-7
size: few
V: TRBV6-5
D: TRBD2
CDR3: ASSYGTSVGEQY

J: TRBJ2-5
size: -
V: TRBV9
D: TRBD1
CDR3: ASSITGVETQY

J: TRBJ2-7
size: many
V: TRBV2
D: TRBD1
CDR3: ASSAPRTGLAYEQY

J: TRBJ1-2
size: -
V: TRBV3-1
D: -
CDR3: ASSPDGVYDYT

J: TRBJ2-7
size: -
V: TRBV5-1
D: -
CDR3: ASSTDGGPYEQY

J: TRBJ1-2
size: many
V: TRBV12-3/TRBV12-4
D: -
CDR3: ATASRGYGYT

J: TRBJ2-1
size: many
V: TRBV6-1
D: -
CDR3: ASSYSVGNSYNEQF

J: TRBJ1-2
size: many
V: TRBV7-2
D: -
CDR3: ASSFFTDRGYGYT

J: TRBJ2-7
size: many
V: TRBV7-9
D: -
CDR3: ASSRTVEEYEQY

J: TRBJ1-4
size: -
V: TRBV4-1
D: -
CDR3: ASSQVGLANEKLF

J: TRBJ2-3
size: -
V: TRBV7-3
D: TRBD2
CDR3: ASSSSGAFTDTQY

J: TRBJ1-2
size: -
V: TRBV3-1
D: -
CDR3: ASSPMEVPYGYT

J: TRBJ1-5
size: many
V: TRBV27
D: TRBD1
CDR3: ASSFTGGNQPQH

J: TRBJ1-5
size: -
V: TRBV4-1
D: TRBD1
CDR3: ASSQGQGAINQPQH

J: TRBJ2-1
size: many
V: TRBV3-1
D: -
CDR3: ASSQGNSYNEQF

J: TRBJ1-1
size: many
V: TRBV6-1
D: -
CDR3: ASSEYRGSTEAF

J: TRBJ2-1
size: many
V: TRBV30
D: -
CDR3: AWSGGQLTNEQF

J: TRBJ2-1
size: -
V: TRBV7-9
D: -
CDR3: ASSPKDYSPHYNEQF